Listed below are T cell receptor beta chains from one sample, sequenced in a study of cytomegalovirus exposure and HLA in healthy donors. Measured with immunoSEQ multiplex PCR; TCRdb has only the in-frame clones, and not every one. Seen here are around 110,000 clones, roughly 82% observed once, and the top ten hold 1.5% to 2%. Material: PBMCs. The receptors were sampled from a man aged 45 to 65 in good health and CMV-seronegative. CDR3s include the opening cysteine and the closing phenylalanine or tryptophan. The D gene is left open where the match is weak.

V	J	D	CDR3
TRBV15	TRBJ1-3	TRBD1	CATSIGGPRSGNTIYF
TRBV2	TRBJ2-5	TRBD1	CASRRTGTVQETQYF
TRBV11-1	TRBJ1-1	.	CASSPNSDTEAFF
TRBV7-2	TRBJ2-1	.	CASSFPQEAKQFF
TRBV5-1	TRBJ2-5	.	CASSAATFQETQYF
TRBV5-1	TRBJ2-5	.	CASSAFRRETQYF
TRBV5-1	TRBJ2-2	.	CASSPGMANTGELFF
TRBV5-5	TRBJ2-3	.	CASEQGPGLKDTQYF
TRBV10-2	TRBJ2-3	.	CASSESTRGGGTDTQYF
TRBV5-1	TRBJ2-7	.	CASSPGLPADEQYF
TRBV5-1	TRBJ1-2	TRBD1	CASSAGQGNYGYTF
TRBV19	TRBJ1-5	TRBD1	CASSIGGQGVGNQPQHF